The 26 T cell receptor beta chains reported below all come from one sample, sequenced in a study of blood T cell repertoires in COVID-19. Libraries were prepared by immunoSEQ multiplex PCR; TCRdb keeps only in-frame clonotypes and omits some of them. The table includes roughly 200,000 clones, around three quarters detected once. The source material was peripheral blood. The source is a woman in her 70s with acute or convalescent COVID-19.

V usage is TRBV30 and J usage is TRBJ1-4, with a weak D call TRBD1 (5 bases). Germline lookup yields CDR1 GTSNPN and CDR2 SVGIG (reference sequence). CDR3 size: 13 residues. Trimming cost V 1 base and J 7 bases, with 10 bases left between them. Written as DNA, the CDR3 is TGTGCCTGGAGTGAGGCAGGGCCTGAAAAACTGTTTTTT. It is translated as CAWSEAGPEKLFF.

Here the CDR3 DNA reads TGTGCCAGTAGTTTGGGCGGGGGCGAGCAGTACTTC. Amino acid sequence: CASSLGGGEQYF. The rearrangement links TRBV19 to TRBJ2-7; TRBD2 aligns across 7 bases. CDR3 length: 12 residues. V was pared by 5 bases and J by 6 bases, with 4 bases of the junction left unmatched. CDR1 is LNHDA and CDR2 is SQIVND in the germline V gene (reference sequence).

The chain couples TRBV5-1 to TRBJ2-1; 11 nucleotides agree with TRBD2. With V trimmed by 5 bases and J by 7 bases, 5 bases remained unmatched. From germline, CDR1 is SGHRS and CDR2 YFSETQ. The CDR3 is 14 amino acids. CDR3 sequence (DNA): TGCGCCAGCAGGTTAGCGGGAGGGCGGAATGAGCAGTTCTTC. It codes for CASRLAGGRNEQFF.

The rearrangement links TRBV5-6 to TRBJ2-3; D might be TRBD2 (6 bases). V lost 0 bases to trimming and J lost 2 bases, with 10 bases between them. The CDR3 is 15 amino acids. Germline loops: CDR1 SGHDT, CDR2 YYEEEE. CDR3 sequence (DNA): TGTGCCAGCAGCTTGGGCGGGATACCCACAGATACGCAGTATTTT. Its protein is CASSLGGIPTDTQYF.

The rearrangement joins TRBV6-5 to TRBJ1-2; 8 nucleotides agree with TRBD1. Losses at the gene ends were 4 bases for V and 3 bases for J; bases not matched to a gene: 7. The CDR3 runs to 15 residues. CDR1 and CDR2 from the germline V gene are MNHEY and SVGAGI. Here the CDR3 reads CASSSPTGADYGYTF. As DNA, the CDR3 is TGTGCCAGCAGTTCACCGACAGGGGCGGACTATGGCTACACCTTC.

The V gene is TRBV18, the J gene TRBJ1-3; D uncertain. V was trimmed by 2 bases and J by 0 bases, leaving 11 bases between them. The CDR3 sequence is 16 residues long. Per germline, CDR1 KGHSH and CDR2 LQKENI. CDR3 in amino acids: CASSPMRVGSGNTIYF. The CDR3, as DNA: TGTGCCAGCTCACCAATGAGGGTCGGCTCTGGAAACACCATATATTTT. Filled out from reference TRBV18 and TRBJ1-3, the complete variable domain reads NAGVMQNPRHLVRRRGQEARLRCSPMKGHSHVYWYRQLPEEGLKFMVYLQKENIIDESGMPKERFSAEFPKEGPSILRIQQVVRGDSAAYFCASSPMRVGSGNTIYFGEGSWLTVV.

With respect to this clone: The identical CDR3 is also encoded by other nucleotide sequences in the sample. CDR3 coding DNA: TGCGCCAGCAGCTTGGGGACAGAAACAGATACGCAGTATTTT. It yields the protein CASSLGTETDTQYF. The rearrangement links TRBV5-1 to TRBJ2-3; weak D call: TRBD1 (6 bases). The CDR3 loop spans 14 amino acids. Between the trimmed V and J ends, which lost 0 bases and 3 bases, there was a span of 8 bases. Germline V CDR1 and CDR2: SGHRS, YFSETQ.

V usage is TRBV2 and J usage is TRBJ1-5; 8 bases map to TRBD1. Germline values: CDR1 SNHLY, CDR2 FYNNEI. CDR3 length equals 13 residues. Unmatched junction bases numbered 1, after V lost 5 bases and J lost 4 bases. The CDR3 nucleotides read TGTGCCAGCAGTAGACAGGGGAATCAGCCCCAGCATTTT. Amino acids: CASSRQGNQPQHF.

J is TRBJ1-1 and V is TRBV7-2; D unresolved. V was trimmed by 5 bases and J by 3 bases, leaving 16 bases between them. The germline V gene encodes CDR1 SGHTA and CDR2 FQGNSA. The CDR3 length is 15 residues. CDR3 region: CASSPDGGRDTEAFF. CDR3 sequence (DNA): TGTGCCAGCAGCCCAGATGGAGGTAGGGACACTGAAGCTTTCTTT.

In this sample, this clone turned up a few times. The V call is TRBV28, the J call TRBJ1-2, with D tentatively TRBD1 (6 bases). Trimming took 2 bases from V and 4 from J, leaving 8 bases between them. The germline gives CDR1 MDHEN, CDR2 SYDVKM. This CDR3 spans 13 amino acids. The CDR3 region is CASSLGGGYGYTF. The CDR3, as DNA: TGTGCCAGCAGTTTAGGGGGCGGCTATGGCTACACCTTC.

The chain employs TRBV10-3 and TRBJ1-2, with TRBD1 matching 8 bases. V shed 4 bases and J 10 bases; nucleotides not matched to a gene: 5. The germline CDR1 and CDR2 sequences are ENHRY and SYGVKD. The CDR3 has 12 amino acids. The chain's CDR3 is CAISGQGNDYTF. The CDR3 nucleotides read TGTGCCATCAGTGGACAGGGGAATGACTACACCTTC.

The V gene is TRBV7-3, the J gene TRBJ2-3; TRBD2 aligns across 8 bases. The CDR3 extends over 14 amino acids. Germline CDR1 SGHTA, CDR2 FQGTGA. J lost 6 bases, V lost 4 bases, and 6 bases had no gene match. The CDR3 here is CASSSSGRADTQYF. The CDR3 coding sequence is TGTGCCAGCAGCTCAAGCGGGAGAGCGGATACGCAGTATTTT.

The chain links TRBV21-1 to TRBJ1-6; the table's D call of TRBD1 was not tested on the DNA. TRBV21-1 is a pseudogene. The CDR3 extends over 15 amino acids. Here the CDR3 DNA reads TGTGCCAGCAGCAAAATAGGGGCAGATGATTCACCCCTCCACTTT. Its protein is CASSKIGADDSPLHF.

The J gene is TRBJ2-1, the V gene TRBV7-2; perhaps TRBD1 as D (5 bases). Germline V gene data show CDR1 as SGHTA and CDR2 as FQGNSA. V was clipped by 2 bases and J by 4 bases, with 12 bases between them. The CDR3 runs 15 residues. CDR3 in amino acids: CASSLIPGIYNEQFF. The CDR3 coding sequence is TGTGCCAGCAGCTTAATCCCAGGGATATACAATGAGCAGTTCTTC.

V is TRBV7-3 and J is TRBJ2-1; 9 bases match TRBD2. In germline, CDR1 is SGHTA, CDR2 FQGTGA. This CDR3 has 15 residues. The V gene end was trimmed by 2 bases and the J gene end by 4 bases; junction bases not matched to a gene: 3. This CDR3 is CASSLGSGRYNEQFF. The CDR3 DNA is TGTGCCAGCAGCTTAGGTAGCGGGAGATACAATGAGCAGTTCTTC. The whole variable domain, filled in from reference TRBV7-3 and TRBJ2-1, reads GAGVSQTPSNKVTEKGKYVELRCDPISGHTALYWYRQSLGQGPEFLIYFQGTGAADDSGLPNDRFFAVRPEGSVSTLKIQRTERGDSAVYLCASSLGSGRYNEQFFGPGTRLTVL.

This clone was seen a few times. The CDR3 here is CASSWRENNEQFF. The CDR3 DNA sequence: TGCGCCAGCAGCTGGCGGGAGAACAATGAGCAGTTCTTC. The genes are TRBV5-1 and TRBJ2-1; 7 bases are shared with TRBD2. The CDR3 extends over 13 amino acids. CDR1 is SGHRS, CDR2 YFSETQ, per germline. Trimming removed 3 bases from V and 5 bases from J; junction bases left unmatched: 2.

The genes are TRBV28 and TRBJ1-3; 7 bases are a match to TRBD1. Trimming removed 5 bases from V and 3 bases from J; junction bases left unmatched: 7. The germline V gene has CDR1 MDHEN and CDR2 SYDVKM. The length of the CDR3 is 15 residues. The CDR3 DNA reads as TGTGCCAGCAGTCTCGGGACAGCCTTTGGAAACACCATATATTTT. This gives the protein CASSLGTAFGNTIYF.

The chain recombines TRBV6-7 with TRBJ2-2; TRBD2 aligns across 11 bases. TRBV6-7 is noted as an ORF with a role that remains uncertain. This CDR3 region has 15 residues. Trimming cost V 6 bases and J 3 bases; bases outside gene matches: 3. The CDR3 loop reads CASRVAGGHTGELFF. The CDR3 region has the DNA TGTGCCAGCAGGGTAGCGGGAGGGCACACCGGGGAGCTGTTTTTT.

The gene calls are TRBV5-6 and TRBJ2-1, with TRBD2 matching 16 bases. V shed 4 bases and J 7 bases; nucleotides not matched to a gene: 14. The CDR3 contains 19 residues. Germline V gives CDR1 SGHDT, CDR2 YYEEEE. CDR3 protein: CASSPTGTSGRASGNEQFF. The CDR3 DNA reads as TGTGCCAGCAGCCCTACCGGGACTAGCGGGAGGGCGTCTGGGAATGAGCAGTTCTTC.

The chain joins TRBV7-8 to TRBJ2-7, with 7 bases fitting TRBD1. CDR3 size: 15 residues. CDR1 and CDR2 (germline): SGHVS, FQNEAQ. Trimming removed 3 bases from V and 9 bases from J; junction bases left unmatched: 14. CDR3 coding DNA: TGTGCCAGCAGCTTGAGGGACAGCCCCCTTGGTGGGCAGTACTTC. Encoded protein: CASSLRDSPLGGQYF.

This chain joins TRBV10-3 and TRBJ2-5; perhaps TRBD2 as D (5 bases). Trimming stripped 2 bases from V and 5 bases from J, with 15 bases between. Germline V gene sequence: CDR1 ENHRY, CDR2 SYGVKD. The CDR3 runs 15 residues. CDR3 amino acids: CAISEPSGMVETQYF. For the CDR3, the DNA is TGTGCCATCAGTGAGCCCTCGGGAATGGTGGAGACCCAGTACTTC.

The rearrangement joins TRBV3-1 (or the pseudogene TRBV3-2) to TRBJ2-1; TRBD1 is a possible D gene (6 bases). Trimming pared 4 bases from V and 4 bases from J, leaving 20 bases between. The germline CDR1 and CDR2 sequences are LGHDT and YNNKEL (reference sequence). This CDR3 region has 17 residues. In DNA form, the CDR3 reads TGTGCCAGCAGCCGGCCGAAAGGGGGATGGGGATACAATGAGCAGTTCTTC. This encodes CASSRPKGGWGYNEQFF.

The V gene is TRBV7-9, the J gene TRBJ2-7, with D tentatively TRBD1 (5 bases). The V end was cut by 2 bases, the J end by 5 bases, with 13 bases between. Germline CDR1 is SEHNR and CDR2 is FQNEAQ (reference sequence). This CDR3 has 14 residues. CDR3 sequence (DNA): TGTGCCAGCAGCTTAATGGGAACAGGAGACGAGCAGTACTTC. Translation gives CASSLMGTGDEQYF.

The rearrangement uses TRBV5-5 and TRBJ1-4; 9 nucleotides align to TRBD1. The CDR3 totals 16 residues. The V gene's germline CDR1 is SGHKS and CDR2 YYEKEE (reference sequence). The junction had 10 bases not matched to a gene; V was cut back by 7 bases and J by 3 bases. The CDR3 DNA sequence: TGTGCCAGCGGATACAGGGGGCACTCGGCTAATGAAAAACTGTTTTTT. Its protein product is CASGYRGHSANEKLFF.

V is TRBV5-1 and J is TRBJ1-1; TRBD1 is a possible D gene (6 bases). The CDR3 is 14 residues long. V dropped 3 bases and J dropped 0 bases, with 9 bases sitting between them. The germline V gene has CDR1 SGHRS and CDR2 YFSETQ. CDR3 sequence: CASSYDRLNTEAFF. CDR3 DNA: TGCGCCAGCAGCTACGACAGGCTGAACACTGAAGCTTTCTTT.

The CDR3 coding sequence is TGTGCCAGTAGTGCCACCGGGACAGATAACTATGGCTACACCTTC. Translated, it gives CASSATGTDNYGYTF. The chain combines TRBV19 with TRBJ1-2; the match to TRBD1 covers 7 bases. Germline values: CDR1 LNHDA, CDR2 SQIVND (reference sequence). The CDR3 is 15 amino acids. Germline trimming cut 5 bases from V and 1 base from J; bases unmatched to any gene: 7.